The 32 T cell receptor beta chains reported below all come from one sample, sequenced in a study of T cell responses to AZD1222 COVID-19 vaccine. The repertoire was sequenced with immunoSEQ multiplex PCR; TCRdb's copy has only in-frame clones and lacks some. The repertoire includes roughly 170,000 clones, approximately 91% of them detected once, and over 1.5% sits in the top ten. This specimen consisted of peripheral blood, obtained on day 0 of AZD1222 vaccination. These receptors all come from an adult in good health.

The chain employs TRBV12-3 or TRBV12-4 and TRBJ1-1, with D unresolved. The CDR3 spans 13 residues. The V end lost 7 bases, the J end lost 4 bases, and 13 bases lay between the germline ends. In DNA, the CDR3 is TGTGCCAGCACCCCCGCACCTATCACTGAAGCTTTCTTT. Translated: CASTPAPITEAFF.

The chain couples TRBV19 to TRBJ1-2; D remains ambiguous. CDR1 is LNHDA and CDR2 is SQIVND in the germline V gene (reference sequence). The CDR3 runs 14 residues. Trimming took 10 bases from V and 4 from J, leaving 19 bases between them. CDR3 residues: CATTPRRTPYGYTF. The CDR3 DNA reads TGTGCCACCACCCCTCGTAGAACTCCCTATGGCTACACCTTC. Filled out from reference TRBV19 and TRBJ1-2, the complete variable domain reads DGGITQSPKYLFRKEGQNVTLSCEQNLNHDAMYWYRQDPGQGLRLIYYSQIVNDFQKGDIAEGYSVSREKKESFPLTVTSAQKNPTAFYLCATTPRRTPYGYTFGSGTRLTVV.

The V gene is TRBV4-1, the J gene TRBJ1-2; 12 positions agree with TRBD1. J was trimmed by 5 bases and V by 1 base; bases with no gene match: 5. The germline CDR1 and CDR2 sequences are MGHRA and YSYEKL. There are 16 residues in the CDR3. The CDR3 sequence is CASSQGVGQGAYGYTF. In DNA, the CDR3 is TGCGCCAGCAGCCAAGGGGTGGGACAGGGGGCATATGGCTACACCTTC.

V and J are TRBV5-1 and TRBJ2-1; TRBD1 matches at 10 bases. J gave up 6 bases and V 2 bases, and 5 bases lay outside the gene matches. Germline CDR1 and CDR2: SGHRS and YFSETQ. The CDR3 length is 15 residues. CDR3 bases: TGCGCCAGCAGCTTTACCGGGACAGGGGCCAATGAGCAGTTCTTC. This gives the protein CASSFTGTGANEQFF.

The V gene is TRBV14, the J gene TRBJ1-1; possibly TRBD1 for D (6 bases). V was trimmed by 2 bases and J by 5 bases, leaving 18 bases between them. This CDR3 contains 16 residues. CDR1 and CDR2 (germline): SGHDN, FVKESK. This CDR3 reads CASSQLSGVGKTEAFF. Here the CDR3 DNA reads TGTGCCAGCAGCCAATTATCAGGGGTCGGGAAAACTGAAGCTTTCTTT.

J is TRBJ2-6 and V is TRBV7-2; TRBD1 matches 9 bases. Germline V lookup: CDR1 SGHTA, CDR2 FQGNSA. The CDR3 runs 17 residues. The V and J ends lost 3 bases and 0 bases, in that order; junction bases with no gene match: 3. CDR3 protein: CASSLGQGSSGANVLTF. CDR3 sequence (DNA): TGTGCCAGCAGCTTGGGACAGGGAAGCTCTGGGGCCAACGTCCTGACTTTC.

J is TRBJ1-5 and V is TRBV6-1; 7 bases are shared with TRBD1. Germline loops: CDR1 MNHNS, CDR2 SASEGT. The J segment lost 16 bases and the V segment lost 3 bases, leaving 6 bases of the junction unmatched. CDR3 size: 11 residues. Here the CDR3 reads CASSDRDSSHF. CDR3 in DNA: TGTGCCAGCAGTGACCGGGACAGCTCCCATTTT.

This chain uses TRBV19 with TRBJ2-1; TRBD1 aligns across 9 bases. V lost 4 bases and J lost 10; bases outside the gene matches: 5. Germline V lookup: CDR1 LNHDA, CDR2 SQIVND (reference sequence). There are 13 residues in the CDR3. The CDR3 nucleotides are TGTGCCAGTAGTACCACAGGGGGCAGGGAGCAGTTCTTC. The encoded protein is CASSTTGGREQFF.

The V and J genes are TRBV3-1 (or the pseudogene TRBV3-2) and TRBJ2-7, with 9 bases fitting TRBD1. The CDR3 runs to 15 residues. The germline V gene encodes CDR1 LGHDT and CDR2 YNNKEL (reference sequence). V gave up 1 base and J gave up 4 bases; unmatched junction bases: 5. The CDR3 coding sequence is TGTGCCAGCAGCCAAGTGGGGACAGGGATGTACGAGCAGTACTTC. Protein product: CASSQVGTGMYEQYF.

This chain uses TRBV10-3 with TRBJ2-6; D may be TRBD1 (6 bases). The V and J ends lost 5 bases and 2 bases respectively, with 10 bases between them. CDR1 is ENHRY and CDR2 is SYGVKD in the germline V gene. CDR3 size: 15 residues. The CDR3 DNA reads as TGTGCCATCAGTTTAACAGGGACTGGGGCCAACGTCCTGACTTTC. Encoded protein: CAISLTGTGANVLTF.

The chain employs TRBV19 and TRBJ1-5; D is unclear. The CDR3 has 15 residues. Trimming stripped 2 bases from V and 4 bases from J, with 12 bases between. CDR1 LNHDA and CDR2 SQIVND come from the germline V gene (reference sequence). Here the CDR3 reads CASSIIGMENQPQHF. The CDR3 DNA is TGTGCCAGTAGTATAATCGGGATGGAAAATCAGCCCCAGCATTTT.

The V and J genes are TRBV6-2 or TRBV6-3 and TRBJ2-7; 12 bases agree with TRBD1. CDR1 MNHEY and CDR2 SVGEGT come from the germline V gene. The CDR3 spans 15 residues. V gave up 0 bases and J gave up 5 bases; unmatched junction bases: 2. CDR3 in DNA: TGTGCCAGCAGTTACTCGGGACAGGGGGCCCACGAGCAGTACTTC. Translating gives CASSYSGQGAHEQYF.

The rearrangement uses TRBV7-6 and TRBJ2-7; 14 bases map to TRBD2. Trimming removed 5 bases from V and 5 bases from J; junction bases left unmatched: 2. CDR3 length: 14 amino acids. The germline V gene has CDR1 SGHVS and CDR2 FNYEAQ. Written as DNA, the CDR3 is TGTGCCAGCAGCCGGACTAGCGGGGGGCACGAGCAGTACTTC. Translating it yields CASSRTSGGHEQYF. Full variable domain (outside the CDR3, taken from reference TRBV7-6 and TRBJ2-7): GAGVSQSPRYKVTKRGQDVALRCDPISGHVSLYWYRQALGQGPEFLTYFNYEAQQDKSGLPNDRFSAERPEGSISTLTIQRTEQRDSAMYRCASSRTSGGHEQYFGPGTRLTVT.

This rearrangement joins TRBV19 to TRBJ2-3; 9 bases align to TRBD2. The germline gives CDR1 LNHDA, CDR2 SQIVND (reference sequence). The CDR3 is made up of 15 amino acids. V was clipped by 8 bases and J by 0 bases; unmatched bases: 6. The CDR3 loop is CASSSSGISTDTQYF. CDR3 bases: TGTGCCAGTTCATCTAGCGGGATTAGCACAGATACGCAGTATTTT.

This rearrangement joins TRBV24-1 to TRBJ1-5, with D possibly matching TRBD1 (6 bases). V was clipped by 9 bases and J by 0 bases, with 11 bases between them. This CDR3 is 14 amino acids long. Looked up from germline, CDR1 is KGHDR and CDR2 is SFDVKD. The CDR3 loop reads CATGGQNSNQPQHF. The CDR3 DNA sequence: TGTGCCACCGGGGGGCAGAATAGCAATCAGCCCCAGCATTTT.

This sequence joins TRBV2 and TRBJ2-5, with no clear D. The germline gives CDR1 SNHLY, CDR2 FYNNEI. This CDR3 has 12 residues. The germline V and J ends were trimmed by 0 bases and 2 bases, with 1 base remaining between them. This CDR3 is CASSEAQETQYF. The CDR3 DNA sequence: TGTGCCAGCAGTGAAGCGCAAGAGACCCAGTACTTC.

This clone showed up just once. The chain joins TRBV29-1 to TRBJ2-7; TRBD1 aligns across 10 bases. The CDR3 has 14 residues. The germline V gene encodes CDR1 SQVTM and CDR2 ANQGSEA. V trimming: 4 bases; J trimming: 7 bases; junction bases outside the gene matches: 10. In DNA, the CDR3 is TGCAGCGTTGGGTTTGGGACAGGGGTTAGGGAGCAGTACTTC. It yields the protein CSVGFGTGVREQYF.

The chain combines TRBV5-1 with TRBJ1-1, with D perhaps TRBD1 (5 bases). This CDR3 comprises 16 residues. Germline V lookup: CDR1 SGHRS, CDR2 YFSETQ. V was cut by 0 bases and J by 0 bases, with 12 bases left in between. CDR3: CASSLAGVGVNTEAFF. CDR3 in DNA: TGCGCCAGCAGCTTGGCCGGAGTGGGGGTGAACACTGAAGCTTTCTTT.

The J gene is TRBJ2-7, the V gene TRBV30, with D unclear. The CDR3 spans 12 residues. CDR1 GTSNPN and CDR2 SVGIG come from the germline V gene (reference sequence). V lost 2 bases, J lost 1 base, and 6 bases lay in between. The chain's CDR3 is CAWSFGSYEQYF. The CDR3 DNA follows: TGTGCCTGGAGTTTTGGTTCCTACGAGCAGTACTTC.

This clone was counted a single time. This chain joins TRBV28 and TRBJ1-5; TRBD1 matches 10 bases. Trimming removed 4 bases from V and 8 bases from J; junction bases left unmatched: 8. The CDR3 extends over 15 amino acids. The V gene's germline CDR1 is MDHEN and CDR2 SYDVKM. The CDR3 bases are TGTGCCAGCAGTTCGGGACAGGGGCAGGTTAAGCCCCAGCATTTT. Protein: CASSSGQGQVKPQHF.

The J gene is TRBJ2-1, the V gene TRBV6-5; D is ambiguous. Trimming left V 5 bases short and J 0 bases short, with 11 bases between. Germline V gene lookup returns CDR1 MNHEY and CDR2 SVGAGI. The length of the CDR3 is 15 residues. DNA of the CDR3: TGTGCCAGCAGTCCTAGGACCCTCTCCTACAATGAGCAGTTCTTC. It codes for CASSPRTLSYNEQFF.

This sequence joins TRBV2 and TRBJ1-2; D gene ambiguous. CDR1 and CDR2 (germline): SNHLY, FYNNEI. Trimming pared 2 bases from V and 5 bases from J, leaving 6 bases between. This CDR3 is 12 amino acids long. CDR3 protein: CASSESQYGYTF. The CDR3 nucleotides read TGTGCCAGCAGTGAAAGTCAGTATGGCTACACCTTC.

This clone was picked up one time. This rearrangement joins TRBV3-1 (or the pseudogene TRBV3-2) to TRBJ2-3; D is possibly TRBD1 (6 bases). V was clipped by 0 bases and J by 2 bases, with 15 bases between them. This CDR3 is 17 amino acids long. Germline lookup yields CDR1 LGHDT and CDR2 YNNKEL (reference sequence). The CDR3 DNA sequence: TGTGCCAGCAGCCAAGAGCATTTAGGGGGACACACAGATACGCAGTATTTT. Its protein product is CASSQEHLGGHTDTQYF.

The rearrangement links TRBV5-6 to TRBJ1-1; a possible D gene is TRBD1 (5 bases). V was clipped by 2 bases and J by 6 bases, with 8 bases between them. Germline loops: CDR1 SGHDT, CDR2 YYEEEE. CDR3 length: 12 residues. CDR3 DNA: TGTGCCAGCAGCTTTGTCAGGGCTGAAGCTTTCTTT. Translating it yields CASSFVRAEAFF.

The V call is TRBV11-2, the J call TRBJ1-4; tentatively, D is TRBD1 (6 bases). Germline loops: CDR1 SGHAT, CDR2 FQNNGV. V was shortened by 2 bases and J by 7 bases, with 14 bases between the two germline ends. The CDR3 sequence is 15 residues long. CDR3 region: CASSLTGMGGEKLFF. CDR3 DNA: TGTGCCAGCAGCTTAACAGGGATGGGAGGTGAAAAACTGTTTTTT.

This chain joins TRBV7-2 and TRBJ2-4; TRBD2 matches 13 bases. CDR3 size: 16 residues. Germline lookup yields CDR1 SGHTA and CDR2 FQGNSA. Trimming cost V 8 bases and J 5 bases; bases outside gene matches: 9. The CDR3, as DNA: TGTGCCAGCGTCGGACTAGCGGGAGTGGTTGAAAACATTCAGTACTTC. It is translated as CASVGLAGVVENIQYF.

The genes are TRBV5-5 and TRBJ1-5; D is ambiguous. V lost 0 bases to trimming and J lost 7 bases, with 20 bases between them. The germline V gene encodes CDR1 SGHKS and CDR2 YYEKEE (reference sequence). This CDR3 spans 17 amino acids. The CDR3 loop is CASSLDGKLAGFQPQHF. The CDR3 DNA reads TGTGCCAGCAGCTTGGACGGGAAGCTCGCGGGGTTCCAGCCCCAGCATTTT.

Here the CDR3 DNA reads TGTGCCAGCAGCCAACAGGGAGGCAATCAGCCCCAGCATTTT. It encodes CASSQQGGNQPQHF. The chain uses TRBV7-2 and TRBJ1-5, with D tentatively TRBD1 (6 bases). CDR1 and CDR2 from the germline V gene are SGHTA and FQGNSA. CDR3 length: 14 amino acids. V gave up 5 bases and J gave up 2 bases, with 10 bases separating them.

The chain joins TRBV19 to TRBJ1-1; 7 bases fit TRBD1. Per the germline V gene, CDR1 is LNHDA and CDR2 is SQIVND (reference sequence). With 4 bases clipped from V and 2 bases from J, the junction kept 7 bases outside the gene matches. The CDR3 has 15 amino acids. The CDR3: CASSRGTAANTEAFF. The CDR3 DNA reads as TGTGCCAGTAGTAGAGGGACAGCGGCCAACACTGAAGCTTTCTTT.

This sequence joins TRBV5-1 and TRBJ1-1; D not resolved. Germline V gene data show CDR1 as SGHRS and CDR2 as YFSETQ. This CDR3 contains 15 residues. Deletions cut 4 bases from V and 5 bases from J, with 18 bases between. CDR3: CASSPLGEALTEAFF. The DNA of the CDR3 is TGCGCCAGCAGCCCCCTTGGAGAGGCTTTAACTGAAGCTTTCTTT.

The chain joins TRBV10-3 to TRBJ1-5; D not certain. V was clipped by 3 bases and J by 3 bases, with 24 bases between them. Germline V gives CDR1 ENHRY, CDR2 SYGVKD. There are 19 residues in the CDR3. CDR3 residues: CAISDRLYRWGIYNQPQHF. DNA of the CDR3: TGTGCCATCAGTGATCGACTCTATAGGTGGGGTATATACAATCAGCCCCAGCATTTT.

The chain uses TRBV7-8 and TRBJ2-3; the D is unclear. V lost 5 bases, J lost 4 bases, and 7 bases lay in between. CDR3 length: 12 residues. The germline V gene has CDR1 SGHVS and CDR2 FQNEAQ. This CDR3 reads CASSQGSDTQYF. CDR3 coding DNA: TGTGCCAGCAGCCAAGGTTCAGATACGCAGTATTTT.